The rows below give T cell receptor beta chains drawn from one sample of a study of T-cell reconstitution after alpha-beta-depleted transplantation in children. TCRdb re-called the PCR reads with MiXCR, one entry per CDR3 protein. This table holds roughly 200,000 distinct CDR3 sequences, approximately 8% found once. The source was PBMCs, mostly from graft donor cells, collected 360 days after TCRalphabeta/CD19-depleted stem cell transplant. All receptors come from a male patient between 2 and 9 years old who had a stem cell transplant for acute myeloid leukemia, so the T cells may come from the graft donor. Each CDR3 is given with its conserved first and last residue. A D gene is named only where the DNA matches it firmly. Size is stated for part of the rows, as once, few or many counts, or as a class when the clone is expanded.

j_call v_call cdr3_length d_call clone_size cdr3_aa cdr3_nt
TRBJ2-5 TRBV5-1 11 NA many CASRNQETQYF TGCGCCAGCAGGAATCAAGAGACCCAGTACTTC
TRBJ2-3 TRBV5-1 15 TRBD2 few CASSSGLASTDTQYF TGCGCCAGCAGCTCAGGACTAGCCAGCACAGATACGCAGTATTTT
TRBJ2-2 TRBV15 18 NA few CATSREVAGGDNTGELFF TGTGCCACCAGCAGAGAGGTAGCAGGAGGAGACAACACCGGGGAGCTGTTTTTT
TRBJ2-5 TRBV5-1 12 NA many CASSLGPETQYF TGTGCCAGCAGTTTGGGTCCAGAGACCCAGTACTTC
TRBJ2-7 TRBV29-1 13 NA few CSVGGHPGYEQYF TGCAGCGTTGGGGGACACCCTGGCTACGAGCAGTACTTC
TRBJ1-1 TRBV7-2 15 NA few CASSFVSGNLAEAFF TGTGCCAGCAGCTTCGTCTCAGGGAATTTAGCTGAAGCTTTCTTT
TRBJ2-1 TRBV27 16 TRBD2 few CASSFSSGGSYNEQFF TGTGCCAGCAGTTTTTCTAGCGGGGGGTCCTACAATGAGCAGTTCTTC
TRBJ1-2 TRBV20-1 14 TRBD1 few CSASGQGSYYGYTF TGCAGTGCTTCGGGACAGGGGAGCTACTATGGCTACACCTTC
TRBJ2-1 TRBV11-2 17 NA few CASIESLGVRSYNEQFF TGTGCCAGCATCGAATCTCTGGGGGTGCGTTCCTACAATGAGCAGTTCTTC
TRBJ2-2 TRBV18 16 TRBD2 NA CASSPGLAEYTGELFF TGTGCCAGCTCACCCGGACTAGCGGAGTACACCGGGGAGCTGTTTTTT
TRBJ2-1 TRBV4-3 18 TRBD2 few CASSQDSPGLAGNNEQFF TGCGCCAGCAGCCAAGATTCCCCCGGACTAGCGGGCAACAATGAGCAGTTCTTC
TRBJ2-7 TRBV7-8 15 TRBD2 few CASSLRREGHYEQYF TGTGCCAGCAGCTTAAGGCGGGAGGGCCACTACGAGCAGTACTTC
TRBJ2-5 TRBV5-1 14 NA many CASSLEVLEETQYF TGCGCCAGCAGCTTGGAGGTTCTTGAAGAGACCCAGTACTTC
TRBJ2-4 TRBV20-1 19 TRBD2 NA CSAPLTSGTGEYTKNIQYF TGCAGTGCTCCGTTGACTAGCGGGACTGGAGAGTATACCAAAAACATTCAGTACTTC
TRBJ1-5 TRBV3-1 14 NA many CASSQAGSNQPQHF TGTGCCAGCAGCCAAGCGGGGAGCAATCAGCCCCAGCATTTT
TRBJ2-3 TRBV19 12 NA many CASSLVGHTQYF TGTGCCAGTAGCCTAGTGGGGCATACGCAGTATTTT
TRBJ2-1 TRBV7-2 17 TRBD2 NA CASSLAVVGLAGREQFF TGTGCCAGCAGCTTAGCGGTGGTTGGACTAGCGGGACGTGAGCAGTTCTTC
TRBJ2-3 TRBV20-1 10 NA few CSVRRDTQYF TGCAGCGTACGGAGGGATACGCAGTATTTT
TRBJ2-5 TRBV5-1 14 NA many CASSFSLGQETQYF TGCGCCAGCAGCTTCTCCTTAGGGCAAGAGACCCAGTACTTC
TRBJ1-1 TRBV5-1 14 NA NA CASSLQGEGTEAFF TGCGCCAGCAGCTTACAGGGAGAAGGCACTGAAGCTTTCTTT
TRBJ2-7 TRBV4-1 14 NA many CASSQEGRNYEQYF TGCGCCAGCAGCCAAGAGGGACGGAACTACGAGCAGTACTTC
TRBJ2-5 TRBV5-1 14 TRBD2 NA CASSISGSRETQYF TGCGCCAGCAGCATTAGCGGGAGTCGGGAGACCCAGTACTTC
TRBJ2-7 TRBV7-9 11 NA few CASSTTDEQYF TGTGCCAGCAGCACCACGGACGAGCAGTACTTC
TRBJ2-3 TRBV20-1 14 NA NA CSARGSPESDTQYF TGCAGTGCTAGGGGTAGCCCTGAGTCGGATACGCAGTATTTT
TRBJ2-7 TRBV18 14 NA many CASSPRDRTYEQYF TGTGCCAGCTCACCACGAGACAGAACCTACGAGCAGTACTTC
TRBJ1-5 TRBV7-2 15 NA many CASSSRQDGNQPQHF TGTGCCAGCAGTTCTCGTCAGGACGGCAATCAGCCCCAGCATTTT
TRBJ1-1 TRBV5-1 14 NA NA CASSASVMNTEAFF TGCGCCAGCAGCGCTTCCGTTATGAACACTGAAGCTTTCTTT
TRBJ2-2 TRBV12-3/TRBV12-4 16 TRBD2 NA CASTTGAGGPFGELFF TGTGCCAGCACCACGGGGGCGGGGGGGCCTTTCGGGGAGCTGTTTTTT
TRBJ2-7 TRBV6-5 15 TRBD2 many CASSSRLAGTYEQYF TGTGCCAGCAGTTCCCGACTAGCGGGTACCTACGAGCAGTACTTC
TRBJ1-1 TRBV11-2 16 NA many CASSPHRGGGNTEAFF TGTGCCAGCAGCCCCCACCGCGGGGGTGGGAACACTGAAGCTTTCTTT
TRBJ1-1 TRBV5-1 15 NA many CASSQAGEENTEAFF TGCGCCAGCAGTCAGGCAGGGGAGGAGAACACTGAAGCTTTCTTT
TRBJ2-3 TRBV12-3/TRBV12-4 17 NA few CASSFPPRGASTDTQYF TGTGCCAGCAGTTTTCCCCCCCGGGGTGCTAGCACAGATACGCAGTATTTT
TRBJ2-3 TRBV29-1 14 NA NA CSVGRSTLSDTQYF TGCAGCGTTGGGCGGTCCACCCTCTCCGATACGCAGTATTTT
TRBJ2-7 TRBV10-3 13 NA many CAISEETPYEQYF TGTGCCATCAGTGAGGAGACACCCTACGAGCAGTACTTC
TRBJ2-3 TRBV5-1 16 TRBD2 few CASSLGSGSSTDTQYF TGCGCCAGCAGCTTGGGTAGCGGGAGCTCGACAGATACGCAGTATTTT
TRBJ2-1 TRBV5-1 16 TRBD1 NA CASSQNWDRGPNEQFF TGCGCCAGCAGTCAAAACTGGGACAGGGGCCCCAATGAGCAGTTCTTC
TRBJ2-4 TRBV29-1 17 NA NA CSVEDWLRTGAKNIQYF TGCAGCGTTGAAGACTGGCTCCGGACGGGAGCCAAAAACATTCAGTACTTC
TRBJ2-3 TRBV3-1 18 TRBD2 NA CATTQEGTSGSRTDTQYF TGTGCCACCACCCAAGAAGGGACTAGCGGGAGTCGGACAGATACGCAGTATTTT
TRBJ1-1 TRBV7-9 13 NA few CASQGQLNTEAFF TGTGCCAGCCAAGGACAATTAAACACTGAAGCTTTCTTT
TRBJ1-3 TRBV5-5 17 NA NA CASSLDRRDTSGNTIYF TGTGCCAGCAGCTTGGATCGCAGGGACACTTCTGGAAACACCATATATTTT
TRBJ2-1 TRBV5-1 15 NA many CASSLGASEYNEQFF TGCGCCAGCAGCTTGGGGGCTAGCGAGTACAATGAGCAGTTCTTC
TRBJ2-2 TRBV10-3 16 TRBD2 many CAISESLAGGIGELFF TGTGCCATCAGTGAGTCATTAGCGGGAGGAATCGGGGAGCTGTTTTTT
TRBJ2-7 TRBV10-3 14 NA many CAISDADLIYEQYF TGTGCCATCAGCGACGCCGACTTAATCTACGAGCAGTACTTC
TRBJ2-5 TRBV5-1 18 NA NA CASSLGTINPPLAETQYF TGCGCCAGCAGCTTGGGCACAATTAACCCCCCATTGGCAGAGACCCAGTACTTC
TRBJ2-1 TRBV27 15 TRBD2 few CASGAGTSGYNEQFF TGTGCCAGCGGGGCCGGGACTAGCGGCTACAATGAGCAGTTCTTC
TRBJ2-3 TRBV12-3/TRBV12-4 19 TRBD2 NA CASSLGSHSGLAGLDTQYF TGTGCCAGCAGTTTAGGATCCCACTCCGGACTAGCGGGGTTGGATACGCAGTATTTT
TRBJ2-3 TRBV12-3/TRBV12-4 15 NA many CASSPRRGRIDTQYF TGTGCCAGCAGTCCCCGAAGGGGTCGAATAGATACGCAGTATTTT
TRBJ1-5 TRBV12-3/TRBV12-4 16 TRBD1 few CASSPRTGFSNQPQHF TGTGCCAGCAGTCCCCGGACAGGGTTTAGCAATCAGCCCCAGCATTTT
TRBJ2-7 TRBV5-1 15 TRBD1 many CASSRRQGQSYEQYF TGCGCCAGCAGCCGACGACAGGGGCAATCCTACGAGCAGTACTTC
TRBJ2-2 TRBV5-1 15 TRBD1 many CASSLVTGSTGELFF TGCGCCAGCAGCTTGGTGACAGGGAGCACCGGGGAGCTGTTTTTT
TRBJ2-2 TRBV11-1 15 NA NA CASSRDRRPAGELFF TGTGCCAGCAGCCGAGACCGTCGGCCCGCCGGGGAGCTGTTTTTT
TRBJ1-2 TRBV6-5 16 NA NA CASRRTQGRVDYGYTF TGTGCCAGCAGGCGGACTCAGGGAAGGGTCGACTATGGCTACACCTTC
TRBJ2-1 TRBV11-3 15 TRBD1 few CASSLRGPGENEQFF TGTGCCAGCAGCTTAAGGGGGCCGGGTGAGAATGAGCAGTTCTTC
TRBJ2-3 TRBV12-3/TRBV12-4 13 NA NA CASLRGVTDTQYF TGTGCCAGCCTTAGGGGGGTGACAGATACGCAGTATTTT
TRBJ1-1 TRBV14 13 NA few CASSQGLLGEAFF TGTGCCAGCAGCCAAGGTCTGTTGGGCGAAGCTTTCTTT
TRBJ2-1 TRBV6-1 13 NA many CASRPGGINEQFF TGTGCCTCCCGCCCAGGGGGGATCAATGAGCAGTTCTTC
TRBJ2-5 TRBV12-3/TRBV12-4 15 TRBD2 many CASSPLAGAQETQYF TGTGCCAGCAGTCCCCTAGCGGGGGCTCAAGAGACCCAGTACTTC